One and the same sample provided the 22 T cell receptor beta chains below, sequenced in a study of CD8 T cells in Susac syndrome. Reverse transcription of roughly 0.45 to 1 ug RNA used random hexamers. Each CDR3 protein is one row after TCRdb ran MiXCR on the immunoSEQ multiplex PCR reads. The data show 100,000 to 150,000 distinct CDR3 sequences, nearly 95% seen once. The specimen sequenced was CD4+ T cells from PBMCs. These receptors came from a human donor in good health.

This rearrangement joins TRBV11-2 to TRBJ2-5; D tentatively fits TRBD1 or TRBD2 (5 bases each). The germline V gene encodes CDR1 SGHAT and CDR2 FQNNGV. The CDR3 has 19 amino acids. The V end was cut by 5 bases, the J end by 4 bases, with 29 bases between. CDR3 residues: CASSRRPLRTYIGGETQYF. CDR3 coding DNA: TGTGCCAGCAGCCGCCGCCCACTTCGGACATACATCGGAGGAGAGACCCAGTACTTC.

The chain employs TRBV5-1 and TRBJ2-1; 7 bases line up with TRBD2. V shed 3 bases and J 6 bases; nucleotides not matched to a gene: 9. This CDR3 spans 15 amino acids. The V gene's germline CDR1 is SGHRS and CDR2 YFSETQ. The CDR3 sequence: CASSWGGRHGNEQFF. In DNA, the CDR3 is TGCGCCAGCAGCTGGGGGGGTCGCCACGGCAATGAGCAGTTCTTC.

V is TRBV5-1 and J is TRBJ1-1, with 7 bases fitting TRBD1. The ends lost 4 bases at V and 0 bases at J; junction bases unmatched: 3. Germline CDR1 is SGHRS and CDR2 is YFSETQ. The CDR3 is 14 amino acids. The CDR3 reads CASSPRGLNTEAFF. Here the CDR3 DNA reads TGCGCCAGCAGCCCCAGGGGGTTGAACACTGAAGCTTTCTTT.

The chain employs TRBV2 and TRBJ2-7; TRBD1 matches at 8 bases. This CDR3 region has 13 residues. Germline CDR1 reads SNHLY; CDR2 reads FYNNEI. J was trimmed by 3 bases and V by 5 bases; bases with no gene match: 3. CDR3 in amino acids: CASSQGAVYEQYF. In DNA, the CDR3 is TGTGCCAGCAGTCAGGGGGCGGTCTACGAGCAGTACTTC.

V usage is TRBV18 and J usage is TRBJ2-7; TRBD1 matches 12 bases. The V gene's germline CDR1 is KGHSH and CDR2 LQKENI. Trimming removed 5 bases from V and 4 bases from J; junction bases left unmatched: 18. This CDR3 is 19 amino acids long. CDR3 nucleotides: TGTGCCAGCTCATCTATCCCGGGACAGGGGGCCCTCAAGGGATACGAGCAGTACTTC. Translated: CASSSIPGQGALKGYEQYF. Full variable domain (outside the CDR3, taken from reference TRBV18 and TRBJ2-7): NAGVMQNPRHLVRRRGQEARLRCSPMKGHSHVYWYRQLPEEGLKFMVYLQKENIIDESGMPKERFSAEFPKEGPSILRIQQVVRGDSAAYFCASSSIPGQGALKGYEQYFGPGTRLTVT.

This chain uses TRBV29-1 with TRBJ1-4; D might be TRBD1 (6 bases). Germline CDR1 and CDR2: SQVTM and ANQGSEA. The CDR3 extends over 12 amino acids. With 6 bases removed from V and 4 bases from J, the gap between germline ends came to 9 bases. CDR3 sequence: CSVRGYNEKLFF. The CDR3 DNA reads as TGCAGCGTGAGGGGGTATAATGAAAAACTGTTTTTT.

The rearrangement joins TRBV12-3 or TRBV12-4 to TRBJ2-2, with a weak D call TRBD2 (5 bases). The CDR3 covers 20 residues. V was cut by 5 bases and J by 2 bases, with 27 bases left in between. CDR3 protein: CASSKSLGSSGSLNTGELFF. CDR3 nucleotides: TGTGCCAGCAGTAAGAGTTTAGGATCATCGGGGTCCTTAAACACCGGGGAGCTGTTTTTT.

The chain combines TRBV12-3 or TRBV12-4 with TRBJ2-7; weak D call: TRBD1 (5 bases). The CDR3 has 15 residues. The V gene lost 8 bases and the J gene lost 0 bases, with 17 bases spanning the gap. CDR3 protein: CASSLGQTFSYEQYF. In DNA, the CDR3 is TGTGCCAGCTCCCTGGGGCAAACCTTCTCCTACGAGCAGTACTTC.

V is TRBV5-6 and J is TRBJ2-7; TRBD2 might be the D (7 bases). This CDR3 region has 15 residues. V lost 1 base to trimming and J lost 6 bases, with 17 bases between them. Germline V gene data show CDR1 as SGHDT and CDR2 as YYEEEE. The CDR3 region is CASSLKGGRIREQYF. The CDR3 region has the DNA TGTGCCAGCAGCTTGAAGGGGGGGCGAATCCGCGAGCAGTACTTC.

The genes are TRBV18 and TRBJ2-7; D unclear. This CDR3 contains 13 residues. Looked up from germline, CDR1 is KGHSH and CDR2 is LQKENI. Trimming pared 4 bases from V and 3 bases from J, leaving 10 bases between. The CDR3 DNA sequence: TGTGCCAGCTCACGGGCAGAACACTACGAGCAGTACTTC. Amino acid sequence: CASSRAEHYEQYF.

V gene TRBV20-1 combines with J gene TRBJ2-2; 7 bases match TRBD1. Germline V gene sequence: CDR1 DFQATT, CDR2 SNEGSKA (reference sequence). This CDR3 contains 16 residues. The V gene end was trimmed by 4 bases and the J gene end by 4 bases; junction bases not matched to a gene: 12. Here the CDR3 DNA reads TGCAGTGCTATACCACATCGGGACAGTTTCACCGGGGAGCTGTTTTTT. Protein product: CSAIPHRDSFTGELFF.

This sequence joins TRBV29-1 and TRBJ2-1, with 7 bases aligning to TRBD2. Unmatched junction bases numbered 13, after V lost 7 bases and J lost 4 bases. CDR3 length equals 15 residues. Per germline, CDR1 SQVTM and CDR2 ANQGSEA. CDR3 sequence reads: CSGTSAVKLYNEQFF. The CDR3 nucleotides read TGCAGCGGTACTAGCGCCGTGAAGTTATACAATGAGCAGTTCTTC.

The rearrangement links TRBV5-4 to TRBJ2-1; TRBD2 matches at 13 bases. The CDR3 is 16 residues long. Per germline, CDR1 SGHNT and CDR2 YYREEE (reference sequence). The J segment lost 5 bases and the V segment lost 4 bases, leaving 6 bases of the junction unmatched. The CDR3 sequence is CASSPGLAGMNNEQFF. CDR3 sequence (DNA): TGTGCCAGCAGCCCGGGACTAGCGGGAATGAACAATGAGCAGTTCTTC.

The chain uses TRBV3-1 and TRBJ1-2; D unclear. Between the trimmed V and J ends, which lost 0 bases and 4 bases, there was a span of 9 bases. Germline loops: CDR1 LGHDT, CDR2 YNNKEL (reference sequence). The CDR3 consists of 14 residues. CDR3 in DNA: TGTGCCAGCAGCCAAGAACAACAGATCTATGGCTACACCTTC. Translation gives CASSQEQQIYGYTF.

This chain joins TRBV9 and TRBJ2-3; D might be TRBD1 or TRBD2, each matching 5 bases. Germline CDR1 is SGDLS and CDR2 is YYNGEE. The CDR3 totals 16 residues. Trimming stripped 0 bases from V and 2 bases from J, with 13 bases between. CDR3 sequence reads: CASSVATGRSTDTQYF. DNA for the CDR3: TGTGCCAGCAGCGTAGCCACGGGACGGTCCACAGATACGCAGTATTTT.

This chain connects TRBV7-9 to TRBJ2-1; D ambiguous. This CDR3 spans 14 amino acids. CDR1 SEHNR and CDR2 FQNEAQ come from the germline V gene (reference sequence). V gave up 5 bases and J gave up 7 bases, with 15 bases separating them. The CDR3 protein is CASSPGQKWNEQFF. The CDR3 DNA follows: TGTGCCAGCAGCCCTGGTCAGAAATGGAATGAGCAGTTCTTC.

The chain employs TRBV19 and TRBJ2-7; a weak D match, TRBD2 (5 bases). Germline-derived CDR1 and CDR2 are LNHDA and SQIVND (reference sequence). The CDR3 length is 14 residues. V lost 5 bases and J lost 6, with 17 bases in between. In DNA, the CDR3 is TGTGCCAGTAGTGACCGGGATCTGGGTGGCGAGCAGTACTTC. Its protein product is CASSDRDLGGEQYF.

The chain uses TRBV20-1 and TRBJ2-3; 10 nucleotides agree with TRBD2. The V gene's germline CDR1 is DFQATT and CDR2 SNEGSKA (reference sequence). Trimming took 3 bases from V and 7 from J; bases not matched to a gene: 7. The CDR3 is 14 amino acids. CDR3 sequence reads: CSARSLAGVNTQYF. The CDR3 DNA reads as TGCAGTGCTAGGAGCCTAGCGGGAGTGAATACGCAGTATTTT.

This chain links TRBV29-1 with TRBJ1-2, with TRBD1 as a possible D gene (5 bases). The CDR3 has 14 residues. CDR1 is SQVTM, CDR2 ANQGSEA, per germline. V lost 3 bases and J lost 0, with 11 bases in between. The CDR3, as DNA: TGCAGCGTTGAGGGGGACCGCTCTAACTATGGCTACACCTTC. Translated: CSVEGDRSNYGYTF.

The CDR3 spells CASSQETLAGVSNEQFF. CDR3 nucleotide sequence: TGTGCCAGCAGCCAAGAAACTCTAGCGGGAGTAAGTAATGAGCAGTTCTTC. This chain connects TRBV3-1 to TRBJ2-1; 10 bases map to TRBD2. CDR1 and CDR2 from the germline V gene are LGHDT and YNNKEL (reference sequence). The CDR3 contains 17 residues. After removal of 0 bases from V and 7 bases from J, the junction contained 9 bases not matched to a gene.

The chain has TRBV29-1 and TRBJ2-1; a possible D gene is TRBD1 (5 bases). Germline assignment: CDR1 SQVTM and CDR2 ANQGSEA. The CDR3 is 13 amino acids. The V gene lost 2 bases and the J gene lost 6 bases, with 11 bases spanning the gap. CDR3 in amino acids: CSVERDSLNEQFF. The CDR3 DNA is TGCAGCGTTGAAAGAGACAGCCTCAATGAGCAGTTCTTC.

V usage is TRBV29-1 and J usage is TRBJ2-7; 9 nucleotides align to TRBD2. Looked up from germline, CDR1 is SQVTM and CDR2 is ANQGSEA. V was pared by 4 bases and J by 2 bases, with 9 bases of the junction left unmatched. The CDR3 consists of 15 residues. The CDR3 loop reads CSVGGGASGTYEQYF. CDR3 sequence (DNA): TGCAGCGTTGGGGGAGGGGCTAGCGGGACCTACGAGCAGTACTTC.